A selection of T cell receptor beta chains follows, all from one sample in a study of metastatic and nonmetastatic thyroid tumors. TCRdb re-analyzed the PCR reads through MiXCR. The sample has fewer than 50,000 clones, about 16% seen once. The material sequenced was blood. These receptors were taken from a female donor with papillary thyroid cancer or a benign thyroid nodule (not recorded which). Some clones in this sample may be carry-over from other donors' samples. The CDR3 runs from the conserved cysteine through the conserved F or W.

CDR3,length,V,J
CASNMGGDTQYF,12,TRBV27,TRBJ2-3
CASNEQPRGTQYF,13,TRBV2,TRBJ2-3
CASSRGGSGTREQYF,15,TRBV5-5,TRBJ2-7
CASRGRTDTQYF,12,TRBV27,TRBJ2-3
CASSSRVRRLEQYF,14,TRBV12-3/TRBV12-4,TRBJ2-7
CASSGTGFGYTF,12,TRBV12-3/TRBV12-4,TRBJ1-2
CASLTDSYEQYF,12,TRBV2,TRBJ2-7
CASSTEAGNTEAFF,14,TRBV5-1,TRBJ1-1
CASSFSWDYNEQFF,14,TRBV28,TRBJ2-1
CATSPPPQGTNTEAFF,16,TRBV24-1,TRBJ1-1
CASSRTSGRIGELFF,15,TRBV5-1,TRBJ2-2
CASTPNGAKGNEQFF,15,TRBV12-3/TRBV12-4,TRBJ2-1
CRLTDTDTQYF,11,TRBV20-1,TRBJ2-3
CSASEGQGTYEQYF,14,TRBV20-1,TRBJ2-7
CASSSTWDTYEQYF,14,TRBV11-2,TRBJ2-7
CASSEIGRSDEQYF,14,TRBV6-1,TRBJ2-7
CASSVGNSGMYEQYF,15,TRBV9,TRBJ2-7
CASSQDGGGTEAFF,14,TRBV4-1,TRBJ1-1
CAWSPMNTEAFF,12,TRBV30,TRBJ1-1
CASITGQGMGYEQYF,15,TRBV7-2,TRBJ2-7
CASSLDGAGRNSPLHF,16,TRBV5-1,TRBJ1-6
CSAGRPRTGDYGYTF,15,TRBV20-1,TRBJ1-2
CASRWDRFSGNTIYF,15,TRBV6-1,TRBJ1-3
CASSLARTGLGGTEAFF,17,TRBV5-1,TRBJ1-1